What follows describes a single T cell receptor beta chain. Its specificity is unknown. This record comes from a study of regulatory T cells in long-lasting Graves disease. CDR3 regions were amplified by Arm-PCR using iRepertoire HTBI primers to build TCR beta libraries. TCRdb analysed the multiplex PCR reads with MiXCR anew, one entry per CDR3 protein. The data show 700,000 or so distinct CDR3 sequences, with around 30% seen just once and about 40% held by the top ten. Overall study findings and caveats: Persistent disease preferred TRBV28, TRBJ1-2 and TRBJ2-5.

From germline, CDR1 is ENHRY and CDR2 SYGVKD. The trim removed 4 bases at V and 4 bases at J, leaving 10 bases unmatched. The CDR3 is 15 amino acids. Noted time point: persistent/refractory GD, antithyroid drugs over 5 years with positive TRAb. From RNA extracted from PBMCs, the TCR library was made. This clonotype originated in a female donor with Graves disease. The V gene is TRBV10-3, the J gene TRBJ2-7, with 7 bases lining up with TRBD1. The material sequenced was peripheral blood mononuclear cells (PBMCs), taken when the disease was refractory, from a patient treated with antithyroid drugs. The CDR3 region has the DNA TGTGCCATCAGTGGAGACAGGGTCCCTTTGTACGAGCAGTACTTC. Its protein product is CAISGDRVPLYEQYF.